One sample yielded the 32 T cell receptor beta chains listed below, sequenced in a study of T cell responses to AZD1222 COVID-19 vaccine. Method: immunoSEQ multiplex PCR; TCRdb's copy keeps in-frame clones and lacks some. In the table there are around 66,000 clones, 85% to 90% of which are singletons. The sample here was peripheral blood, taken 28 days after the second dose of the MenACWY control vaccine. These receptors came from an adult who received the MenACWY meningococcal vaccine as a control.

This chain uses TRBV24-1 with TRBJ1-1; unclear D gene. Germline CDR1 reads KGHDR; CDR2 reads SFDVKD. Trimming removed 4 bases at V and 4 bases at J, with 6 bases between. CDR3 length: 12 amino acids. CDR3 in amino acids: CATSEGGTEAFF. CDR3 sequence (DNA): TGTGCCACCAGTGAAGGCGGCACTGAAGCTTTCTTT.

This clone was seen a single time. This rearrangement joins TRBV7-2 to TRBJ2-6; D might be TRBD1 (5 bases). The germline V gene has CDR1 SGHTA and CDR2 FQGNSA. V was shortened by 5 bases and J by 2 bases, with 13 bases between the two germline ends. CDR3 length: 16 amino acids. The CDR3 loop reads CASSLRVVTGANVLTF. The CDR3 DNA reads TGTGCCAGCAGCCTCAGGGTAGTAACTGGGGCCAACGTCCTGACTTTC.

The chain links TRBV5-1 to TRBJ2-7; D unclear. Germline-derived CDR1 and CDR2 are SGHRS and YFSETQ. The CDR3 runs to 12 residues. V shed 0 bases and J shed 5 bases, with 6 bases lying between them. CDR3 region: CASSLDDDEQYF. The CDR3 nucleotides are TGCGCCAGCAGCTTGGACGACGACGAGCAGTACTTC.

The rearrangement links TRBV6-5 to TRBJ1-1; no reliable D call. CDR1 is MNHEY and CDR2 is SVGAGI in the germline V gene. The CDR3 is made up of 13 amino acids. V was trimmed by 5 bases and J by 1 base, leaving 8 bases between them. Written as DNA, the CDR3 is TGTGCCAGCAGTCGCCGACAGAACACTGAAGCTTTCTTT. Translation: CASSRRQNTEAFF.

CDR3 sequence reads: CASSVGGGSRTDTQYF. The CDR3 nucleotides read TGTGCCAGCAGCGTAGGTGGCGGGAGTCGCACAGATACGCAGTATTTT. The rearrangement joins TRBV9 to TRBJ2-3, with 7 bases lining up with TRBD2. This CDR3 spans 16 amino acids. J was trimmed by 1 base and V by 0 bases; bases with no gene match: 5. CDR1 is SGDLS and CDR2 is YYNGEE in the germline V gene.

The chain is built from TRBV7-9 and TRBJ1-4; the D gene is possibly TRBD1 (5 bases). Germline CDR1 reads SEHNR; CDR2 reads FQNEAQ (reference sequence). The CDR3 runs to 14 residues. V shed 7 bases and J shed 7 bases, with 16 bases lying between them. This CDR3 is CASTDGGVGEKLFF. CDR3 nucleotides: TGTGCCAGCACCGACGGGGGGGTAGGTGAAAAACTGTTTTTT.

This rearrangement joins TRBV2 to TRBJ1-1; 9 bases match TRBD1. This CDR3 has 15 amino acids. Trimming cost V 6 bases and J 4 bases; bases outside gene matches: 9. Germline values: CDR1 SNHLY, CDR2 FYNNEI. This CDR3 reads CASRARQGGVTEAFF. The CDR3 DNA follows: TGTGCCAGCAGGGCCCGACAGGGGGGGGTCACTGAAGCTTTCTTT.

The rearrangement links TRBV9 to TRBJ2-7; 9 bases agree with TRBD2. CDR3 size: 16 residues. Germline CDR1 SGDLS, CDR2 YYNGEE. Trimming at V came to 4 bases and at J to 5 bases, leaving 13 bases not matched to a gene. CDR3 nucleotides: TGTGCCAGCAGCTCCTACCCCTCTAGCGGGAACAACGAGCAGTACTTC. Residues: CASSSYPSSGNNEQYF.

J is TRBJ1-1 and V is TRBV4-3, with TRBD1 identical over 10 bases. The germline gives CDR1 LGHNA, CDR2 YSLEER. The trim removed 0 bases at V and 10 bases at J, leaving 8 bases unmatched. The CDR3 covers 15 residues. The CDR3, as DNA: TGCGCCAGCAGCCAAGATCGGGCGGACAGGGGGGGAGCTTTCTTT. It yields the protein CASSQDRADRGGAFF.

The chain is built from TRBV11-2 and TRBJ2-7, with D possibly matching TRBD1 (5 bases). The germline V gene has CDR1 SGHAT and CDR2 FQNNGV. V lost 5 bases and J lost 7, with 12 bases in between. This CDR3 region has 12 residues. DNA of the CDR3: TGTGCCAGCAGCCCAGAAAACAGGGAGCAGTACTTC. It encodes CASSPENREQYF.

This chain uses TRBV6-5 with TRBJ2-5; weak D call: TRBD2 (6 bases). The CDR3 is made up of 13 amino acids. Per germline, CDR1 MNHEY and CDR2 SVGAGI. V lost 7 bases and J lost 4, with 13 bases in between. As DNA, the CDR3 is TGTGCCAGCACCTCCGGAGGGCGAGAGACCCAGTACTTC. Translated, it gives CASTSGGRETQYF.

The chain links TRBV28 to TRBJ1-5; TRBD1 is a possible D gene (5 bases). V was pared by 5 bases and J by 10 bases, with 15 bases between. Germline V gene sequence: CDR1 MDHEN, CDR2 SYDVKM. The CDR3 spans 13 residues. DNA for the CDR3: TGTGCCAGCAGTCGGGACGGGGGATTACCCCAGCATTTT. As protein: CASSRDGGLPQHF.

This chain joins TRBV6-5 and TRBJ2-7; a possible D gene is TRBD2 (6 bases). Trimming pared 2 bases from V and 5 bases from J, leaving 16 bases between. The germline CDR1 and CDR2 sequences are MNHEY and SVGAGI. This CDR3 has 15 amino acids. In DNA form, the CDR3 reads TGTGCCAGCAGTTACAGGGGCCCGGGAGTCAACGAGCAGTACTTC. It yields the protein CASSYRGPGVNEQYF.

The rearrangement uses TRBV19 and TRBJ1-6; TRBD1 aligns across 10 bases. The CDR3 is 14 residues long. V shed 6 bases, J shed 7 bases, and the junction held 3 bases outside the gene matches. Per the germline V gene, CDR1 is LNHDA and CDR2 is SQIVND (reference sequence). For the CDR3, the DNA is TGTGCCAGTAGGGGGACAGGGGAGAATTCACCCCTCCACTTT. It translates to CASRGTGENSPLHF.

The chain links TRBV9 to TRBJ2-5; D is undetermined. Germline V gene lookup returns CDR1 SGDLS and CDR2 YYNGEE. CDR3 length equals 13 residues. Trimming shortened V by 0 bases and J by 4 bases, and 7 bases separated the two germline ends. CDR3 sequence (DNA): TGTGCCAGCAGCGTAGCTGACCGAGAGACCCAGTACTTC. Residues: CASSVADRETQYF.

The V and J genes are TRBV14 and TRBJ1-1, with a tentative D call TRBD1 (6 bases). Germline V gene sequence: CDR1 SGHDN, CDR2 FVKESK. The CDR3 covers 11 residues. Trimming left V 4 bases short and J 7 bases short, with 7 bases between. The CDR3 is CASSLQGEAFF. CDR3 coding DNA: TGTGCCAGCAGCCTACAGGGTGAAGCTTTCTTT. Based on the CDR3 plus reference TRBV14 and TRBJ1-1, the full variable domain is EAGVTQFPSHSVIEKGQTVTLRCDPISGHDNLYWYRRVMGKEIKFLLHFVKESKQDESGMPNNRFLAERTGGTYSTLKVQPAELEDSGVYFCASSLQGEAFFGQGTRLTVV.

The chain uses TRBV15 and TRBJ2-7; D perhaps matches TRBD1 (6 bases). This CDR3 region has 15 residues. The germline V gene encodes CDR1 LNHNV and CDR2 YYDKDF (reference sequence). Trimming pared 5 bases from V and 3 bases from J, leaving 17 bases between. The CDR3 DNA is TGTGCCACCAGCCGTCTCATCGGCAGGGGCTACGAGCAGTACTTC. Its protein is CATSRLIGRGYEQYF. The complete variable domain, with remaining parts taken from reference TRBV15 and TRBJ2-7, reads DAMVIQNPRYQVTQFGKPVTLSCSQTLNHNVMYWYQQKSSQAPKLLFHYYDKDFNNEADTPDNFQSRRPNTSFCFLDIRSPGLGDTAMYLCATSRLIGRGYEQYFGPGTRLTVT.

This clone showed up just once. The chain has TRBV7-2 and TRBJ2-7; D perhaps matches TRBD1 (6 bases). V was cut by 5 bases and J by 6 bases, with 17 bases left in between. Germline V gene data show CDR1 as SGHTA and CDR2 as FQGNSA. CDR3 length: 14 residues. CDR3 nucleotide sequence: TGTGCCAGCAGCCCGGATGGGGGCGGAGGCGAGCAGTACTTC. Translation gives CASSPDGGGGEQYF.

This clone was seen only once. The V gene is TRBV21-1, the J gene TRBJ2-7. TRBV21-1 is a documented pseudogene. CDR3 length: 14 amino acids. As DNA, the CDR3 is TGTGCCAGCAGCAGACGACGGAACTCCTACGAGCAGTACTTC. Translating it yields CASSRRRNSYEQYF.

The V gene is TRBV30, the J gene TRBJ2-7, with D perhaps assigned TRBD1 or TRBD2 (6 bases each). Deletions cut 2 bases from V and 0 bases from J, with 8 bases between. The CDR3 sequence is 13 residues long. The V gene's germline CDR1 is GTSNPN and CDR2 SVGIG (reference sequence). The CDR3: CAWSPGASYEQYF. CDR3 nucleotides: TGTGCCTGGAGTCCGGGGGCCTCCTACGAGCAGTACTTC.

V usage is TRBV7-2 and J usage is TRBJ2-1; the D gene is possibly TRBD2 (5 bases). The CDR3 spans 15 residues. The V gene's germline CDR1 is SGHTA and CDR2 FQGNSA. V was trimmed by 3 bases and J by 1 base, leaving 10 bases between them. The CDR3 sequence is CASSFAGYSYNEQFF. Written as DNA, the CDR3 is TGTGCCAGCAGCTTTGCGGGTTATTCCTACAATGAGCAGTTCTTC.

This clone is a singleton in its sample. The chain employs TRBV19 and TRBJ2-7; D remains unclear. Per germline, CDR1 LNHDA and CDR2 SQIVND (reference sequence). V lost 1 base to trimming and J lost 3 bases, with 7 bases between them. CDR3 length equals 13 residues. In nucleotides, the CDR3 is TGTGCCAGTAGTATAGGGGCGTACTACGAGCAGTACTTC. Translation: CASSIGAYYEQYF. Filled out from reference TRBV19 and TRBJ2-7, the complete variable domain reads DGGITQSPKYLFRKEGQNVTLSCEQNLNHDAMYWYRQDPGQGLRLIYYSQIVNDFQKGDIAEGYSVSREKKESFPLTVTSAQKNPTAFYLCASSIGAYYEQYFGPGTRLTVT.

CDR3 region: CAWTETGNGYTF. The CDR3 nucleotides read TGTGCCTGGACTGAGACAGGGAACGGCTACACCTTC. The gene calls are TRBV30 and TRBJ1-2, with 7 positions matching TRBD1. CDR1 and CDR2 from the germline V gene are GTSNPN and SVGIG (reference sequence). J gave up 8 bases and V 4 bases, and 7 bases lay outside the gene matches. CDR3 length: 12 amino acids.

This CDR3 reads CASSYSGGDYGYTF. The CDR3 nucleotides read TGTGCCAGCAGTTACTCCGGTGGGGACTATGGCTACACCTTC. The gene calls are TRBV6-5 and TRBJ1-2; unclear D gene. Deletions cut 0 bases from V and 3 bases from J, with 8 bases between. This CDR3 contains 14 residues. Per the germline V gene, CDR1 is MNHEY and CDR2 is SVGAGI.

V and J are TRBV29-1 and TRBJ2-4; no clear D gene. CDR3 length: 13 amino acids. V gave up 1 base and J gave up 12 bases, with 16 bases separating them. CDR1 and CDR2 from the germline V gene are SQVTM and ANQGSEA. CDR3 sequence reads: CSVEAVGSPSQYF. CDR3 DNA sequence: TGCAGCGTTGAAGCCGTAGGTTCTCCCAGTCAGTACTTC.

J is TRBJ2-7 and V is TRBV19, with TRBD1 matching over 12 bases. Germline values: CDR1 LNHDA, CDR2 SQIVND (reference sequence). V lost 4 bases, J lost 6 bases, and 7 bases stayed unmatched. The CDR3 runs to 15 residues. The CDR3 bases are TGTGCCAGTAGTACCGTGGGACAGGGGGCCCTCGAGCAGTACTTC. Amino acid sequence: CASSTVGQGALEQYF.

The CDR3 bases are TGTGCCAGCAGGGGACTAGCGGGGACCTACGAGCAGTACTTC. Translation gives CASRGLAGTYEQYF. The chain employs TRBV28 and TRBJ2-7, with 13 bases lining up with TRBD2. The CDR3 is made up of 14 amino acids. Germline lookup yields CDR1 MDHEN and CDR2 SYDVKM. J was trimmed by 2 bases and V by 6 bases; bases with no gene match: 1. Full variable domain (remainder filled in from reference TRBV28 and TRBJ2-7): DVKVTQSSRYLVKRTGEKVFLECVQDMDHENMFWYRQDPGLGLRLIYFSYDVKMKEKGDIPEGYSVSREKKERFSLILESASTNQTSMYLCASRGLAGTYEQYFGPGTRLTVT.

The chain links TRBV18 to TRBJ1-5, with a weak D call TRBD1 (5 bases). Trimming removed 1 base at V and 0 bases at J, with 7 bases between. Per the germline V gene, CDR1 is KGHSH and CDR2 is LQKENI. The CDR3 has 15 residues. The CDR3 nucleotides are TGTGCCAGCTCACCACAGGGGTATAGCAATCAGCCCCAGCATTTT. It encodes CASSPQGYSNQPQHF.

This clone was seen a single time. The V gene is TRBV28, the J gene TRBJ2-7; D call uncertain. Trimming took 1 base from V and 3 from J, leaving 10 bases between them. The CDR3 extends over 14 amino acids. From germline, CDR1 is MDHEN and CDR2 SYDVKM. CDR3 DNA sequence: TGTGCCAGCAGTTTATTTTCGCGAATCTACGAGCAGTACTTC. This translates into CASSLFSRIYEQYF. Looking up the rest from reference TRBV28 and TRBJ2-7 gives the full variable domain: DVKVTQSSRYLVKRTGEKVFLECVQDMDHENMFWYRQDPGLGLRLIYFSYDVKMKEKGDIPEGYSVSREKKERFSLILESASTNQTSMYLCASSLFSRIYEQYFGPGTRLTVT.

J is TRBJ2-6 and V is TRBV5-4; no reliable D call. Trimming pared 0 bases from V and 0 bases from J, leaving 10 bases between. Per germline, CDR1 SGHNT and CDR2 YYREEE (reference sequence). CDR3 length: 17 residues. The CDR3 region has the DNA TGTGCCAGCAGCTTGGCCATGGTACGCTCTGGGGCCAACGTCCTGACTTTC. Translation gives CASSLAMVRSGANVLTF.

The chain is built from TRBV3-1 (or the pseudogene TRBV3-2) and TRBJ2-7; D call uncertain. Germline assignment: CDR1 LGHDT and CDR2 YNNKEL (reference sequence). The CDR3 sequence is 14 residues long. V lost 3 bases, J lost 0 bases, and 9 bases lay in between. For the CDR3, the DNA is TGTGCCAGCAGCCACATGCCAGGCTCCTACGAGCAGTACTTC. It yields the protein CASSHMPGSYEQYF.

The chain joins TRBV5-1 to TRBJ2-7, with 7 positions matching TRBD1. There are 15 residues in the CDR3. V trimming: 3 bases; J trimming: 6 bases; junction bases outside the gene matches: 12. Germline-derived CDR1 and CDR2 are SGHRS and YFSETQ. CDR3 region: CASSSVGTVDTEQYF. The CDR3 nucleotides are TGCGCCAGCAGCTCGGTAGGGACAGTTGATACCGAGCAGTACTTC.